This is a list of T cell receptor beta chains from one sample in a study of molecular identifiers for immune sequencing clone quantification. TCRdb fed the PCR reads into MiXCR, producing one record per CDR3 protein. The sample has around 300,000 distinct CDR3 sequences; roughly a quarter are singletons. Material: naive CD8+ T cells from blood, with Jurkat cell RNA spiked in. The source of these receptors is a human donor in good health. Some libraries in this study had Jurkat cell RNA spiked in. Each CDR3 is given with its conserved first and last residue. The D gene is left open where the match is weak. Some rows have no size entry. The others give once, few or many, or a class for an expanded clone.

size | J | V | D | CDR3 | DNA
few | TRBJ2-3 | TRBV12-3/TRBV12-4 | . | CASSRMGGPADTQYF | TGTGCCAGCAGTCGAATGGGGGGGCCAGCAGATACGCAGTATTTT
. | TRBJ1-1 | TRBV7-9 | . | CASSLGGLVGTEAFF | TGTGCCAGCAGCTTAGGGGGGCTTGTAGGCACTGAAGCTTTCTTT
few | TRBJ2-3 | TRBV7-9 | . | CASSSSVGTDTQYF | TGTGCCAGCAGCAGTAGTGTGGGGACAGATACGCAGTATTTT
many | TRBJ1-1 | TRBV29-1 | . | CSVVGGGMNTEAFF | TGCAGCGTTGTAGGCGGGGGTATGAACACTGAAGCTTTCTTT
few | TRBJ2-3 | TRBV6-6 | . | CASSEPNTQYF | TGTGCCAGCAGTGAACCAAATACGCAGTATTTT
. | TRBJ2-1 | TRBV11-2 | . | CASSLEWGPTYNEQFF | TGTGCCAGCAGCTTAGAATGGGGCCCGACCTACAATGAGCAGTTCTTC
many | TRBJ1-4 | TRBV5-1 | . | CASSLGRRTLDEKLFF | TGCGCCAGCAGCTTAGGACGCAGGACGCTTGATGAAAAACTGTTTTTT
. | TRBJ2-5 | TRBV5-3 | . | CASILDRWELETQYF | TGTGCCAGCATCTTGGATCGGTGGGAATTAGAGACCCAGTACTTC
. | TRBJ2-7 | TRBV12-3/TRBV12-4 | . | CASSLFSPYEQYF | TGTGCCAGCAGTTTATTTTCCCCTTACGAGCAGTACTTC
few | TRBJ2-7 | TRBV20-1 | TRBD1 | CSARDGGQGFPYEQYF | TGCAGTGCTAGAGATGGGGGACAGGGGTTCCCCTACGAGCAGTACTTC
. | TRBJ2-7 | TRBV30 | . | CAWSAGFYEQYF | TGTGCCTGGAGCGCGGGGTTTTACGAGCAGTACTTC
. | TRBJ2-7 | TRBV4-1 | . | CASSTSDEQYF | TGCGCCAGCAGCACCTCTGACGAGCAGTACTTC
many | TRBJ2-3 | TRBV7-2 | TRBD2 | CASSLSSLGLAGGTDTQYF | TGTGCCAGCAGCTTATCTTCTCTCGGACTAGCAGGTGGAACAGATACGCAGTATTTT
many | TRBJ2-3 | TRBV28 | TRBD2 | CASSTGLAGLADTQYF | TGTGCCAGCTCCACGGGGCTAGCGGGGCTGGCAGATACGCAGTATTTT
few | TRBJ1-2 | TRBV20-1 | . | CSARARGTLDGYTF | TGCAGTGCTAGAGCTCGGGGAACGTTGGATGGCTACACCTTC
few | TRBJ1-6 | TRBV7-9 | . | CASSLVGHNSPLHF | TGTGCCAGCAGCTTAGTCGGACATAATTCACCCCTCCACTTT
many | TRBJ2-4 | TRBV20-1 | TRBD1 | CSASGQELAKNIQYF | TGCAGTGCTAGTGGACAGGAGCTAGCCAAAAACATTCAGTACTTC
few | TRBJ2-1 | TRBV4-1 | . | CASSQETGTPRNEQFF | TGCGCCAGCAGCCAAGAAACCGGGACTCCACGCAATGAGCAGTTCTTC
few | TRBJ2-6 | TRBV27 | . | CASSLSGGSGANVLTF | TGTGCCAGCAGTTTATCAGGGGGGTCTGGGGCCAACGTCCTGACCTTC
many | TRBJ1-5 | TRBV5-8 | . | CASSSRGSYQPQHF | TGTGCCAGCTCCTCCAGGGGAAGTTATCAGCCCCAGCATTTT
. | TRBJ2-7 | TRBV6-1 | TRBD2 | CASSIDTSGTYEQYF | TGTGCCAGCAGTATTGATACTAGCGGGACCTACGAGCAGTACTTC
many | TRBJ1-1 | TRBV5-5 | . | CASREGPHMNTEAFF | TGTGCCAGCAGGGAGGGGCCCCACATGAACACTGAAGCTTTCTTT
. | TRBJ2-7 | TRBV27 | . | CASSLSARGDDQYF | TGTGCCAGCAGTTTATCTGCTAGGGGGGACGACCAGTACTTC
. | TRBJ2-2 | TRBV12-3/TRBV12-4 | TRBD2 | CASSPGTSGGGRFGELFF | TGTGCCAGCAGTCCCGGGACTAGCGGGGGGGGTAGGTTCGGGGAGCTGTTTTTT
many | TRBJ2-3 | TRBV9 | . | CASSVDLAIGDTQYF | TGTGCCAGCAGCGTAGATCTAGCGATCGGAGATACGCAGTATTTT
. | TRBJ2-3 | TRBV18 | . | CASSPGTSRASTDTQYF | TGTGCCAGCTCACCTGGTACGAGCCGTGCTAGCACAGATACGCAGTATTTT
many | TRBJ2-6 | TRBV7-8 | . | CASSPSPSPGANVLTF | TGTGCCAGCAGCCCCTCGCCGTCTCCTGGGGCCAACGTCCTGACTTTC
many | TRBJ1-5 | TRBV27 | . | CASRRYQGSQPQHF | TGTGCCAGCAGACGTTATCAGGGCTCTCAGCCCCAGCATTTT
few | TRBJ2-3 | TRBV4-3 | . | CASSQASGWAQYF | TGCGCCAGCAGCCAAGCATCAGGGTGGGCGCAGTATTTT
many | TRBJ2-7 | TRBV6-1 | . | CASSEPRGPYEQYF | TGTGCCAGCAGTGAACCTAGGGGTCCGTACGAGCAGTACTTC
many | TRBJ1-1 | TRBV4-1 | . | CASSPIGVWTEAFF | TGCGCCAGCAGCCCAATCGGGGTGTGGACTGAAGCTTTCTTT
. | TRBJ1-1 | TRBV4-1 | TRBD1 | CASSQPGQEAMNTEAFF | TGCGCCAGCAGCCAACCTGGACAGGAGGCCATGAACACTGAAGCTTTCTTT
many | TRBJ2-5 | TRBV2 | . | CASSMTKTQEPQYF | TGTGCCAGCAGTATGACCAAAACCCAAGAGCCCCAGTACTTC
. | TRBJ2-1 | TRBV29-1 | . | CGAEWYNEQFF | TGCGGCGCAGAGTGGTACAATGAGCAGTTCTTC
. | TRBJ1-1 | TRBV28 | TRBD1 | CASSLSRTGFTEAFF | TGTGCCAGCAGTTTATCGCGGACAGGGTTCACTGAAGCTTTCTTT
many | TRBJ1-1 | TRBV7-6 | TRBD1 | CASRSGTGTEAFF | TGTGCCAGCAGGTCCGGGACAGGCACTGAAGCTTTCTTT
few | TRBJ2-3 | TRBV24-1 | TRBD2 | CATSEPLAGVRTDTQYF | TGTGCCACCAGTGAACCTCTAGCGGGAGTTAGGACAGATACGCAGTATTTT
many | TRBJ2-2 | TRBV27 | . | CASRLGIGTGELFF | TGTGCCAGCAGACTTGGGATTGGGACCGGGGAGCTGTTTTTT
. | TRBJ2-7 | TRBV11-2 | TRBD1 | CASSAGQEAYEQYF | TGTGCCAGCAGCGCGGGACAGGAGGCGTACGAGCAGTACTTC
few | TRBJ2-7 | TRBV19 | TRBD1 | CASSAATGTPYEQYF | TGTGCCAGTAGTGCCGCGACAGGGACACCTTACGAGCAGTACTTC
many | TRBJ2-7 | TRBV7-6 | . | CASSPGSAYEQYF | TGTGCCAGCAGCCCGGGGTCTGCCTACGAGCAGTACTTC
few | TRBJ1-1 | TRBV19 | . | CASTATRLGTEAFF | TGTGCCAGTACAGCGACTCGCCTTGGGACTGAAGCTTTCTTT
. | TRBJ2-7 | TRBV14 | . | CASGTLDGAYEQYF | TGTGCCAGCGGTACCCTTGACGGAGCCTACGAGCAGTACTTC
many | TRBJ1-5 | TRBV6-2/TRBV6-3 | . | CASGPENQPQHF | TGTGCCAGCGGTCCCGAAAATCAGCCCCAGCATTTT
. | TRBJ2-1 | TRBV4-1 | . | CASSPYQGSGNEQFF | TGCGCCAGCAGCCCCTACCAGGGTAGTGGCAATGAGCAGTTCTTC
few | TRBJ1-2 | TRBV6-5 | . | CASSYSNTLLYGYTF | TGTGCCAGCAGTTACTCGAATACGTTGCTCTATGGCTACACCTTC
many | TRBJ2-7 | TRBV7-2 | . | CASSLSPPGELPKQYF | TGTGCCAGCAGCTTGTCCCCCCCTGGGGAACTCCCCAAGCAGTACTTC
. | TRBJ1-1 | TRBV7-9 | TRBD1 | CASSLVTGGTTEAFF | TGTGCCAGCAGCTTAGTAACAGGGGGTACCACTGAAGCTTTCTTT
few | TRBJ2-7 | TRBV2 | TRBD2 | CASSENSPAGITYEQYF | TGTGCCAGCAGTGAAAACAGCCCAGCGGGGATAACCTACGAGCAGTACTTC
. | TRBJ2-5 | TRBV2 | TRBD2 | CAGRTSGAQETQYF | TGTGCCGGCAGAACTAGCGGTGCCCAAGAGACCCAGTACTTC
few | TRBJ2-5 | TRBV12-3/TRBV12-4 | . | CASSPREVYQETQYF | TGTGCCAGCAGTCCCCGTGAGGTTTACCAAGAGACCCAGTACTTC
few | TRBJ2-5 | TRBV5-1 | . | CASSFPALLETQYF | TGCGCCAGCAGCTTCCCCGCACTCCTAGAGACCCAGTACTTC
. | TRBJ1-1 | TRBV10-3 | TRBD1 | CAAGTGGTEAFF | TGTGCCGCCGGGACAGGGGGGACTGAAGCTTTCTTT
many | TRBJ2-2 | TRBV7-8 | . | CASSLDHPTANTGELFF | TGTGCCAGCAGCTTAGACCACCCGACCGCGAACACCGGGGAGCTGTTTTTT
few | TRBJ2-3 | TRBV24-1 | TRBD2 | CATSDFEWVSGLAVHTDTQYF | TGTGCCACCAGTGATTTTGAGTGGGTTTCGGGACTAGCGGTTCACACAGATACGCAGTATTTT
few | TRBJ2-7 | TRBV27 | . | CASSTEVQGLEQYF | TGTGCCAGCAGTACGGAGGTCCAGGGGCTCGAGCAGTACTTC
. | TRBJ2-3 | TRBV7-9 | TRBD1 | CASSTGTGGRTDTQYF | TGTGCCAGCAGCACCGGGACAGGGGGCCGAACAGATACGCAGTATTTT
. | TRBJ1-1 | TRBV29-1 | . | CSVGSPYTEAFF | TGCAGCGTTGGATCTCCGTACACTGAAGCTTTCTTT
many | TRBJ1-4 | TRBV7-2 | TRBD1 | CASSSAGTGYEKLFF | TGTGCCAGCAGCTCTGCCGGGACAGGCTATGAAAAACTGTTTTTT